This TCR beta chain was identified during a study of cytomegalovirus exposure and HLA in healthy donors. V lost 6 bases to trimming and J lost 4 bases, with 16 bases between them. The CDR3 is made up of 15 amino acids. Germline lookup yields CDR1 SGHNT and CDR2 YYREEE (reference sequence). Amplification used 60 Vbeta primers and 13 Jbeta primers. Clones were read by immunoSEQ multiplex PCR, and TCRdb kept only the in-frame ones, dropping some. The table lists about 190,000 clones, 85% of them singletons, with 1% in the top ten. General study points: Listed as cytomegalovirus-associated were 150 or so TCR beta chains. Later analysis showed TCR association rates varying by HLA locus, highest for DRB1 and lowest for HLA-C. Confirmation in vitro established that a few CMV-associated chains were specific for CMV antigens.

This clone turned up a few times. Antigen unknown. The chain links TRBV5-4 to TRBJ2-2; D is possibly TRBD2 (6 bases). Input material: PBMCs. The origin of this receptor is a boy under 10 years old in good health and CMV-seronegative. The CDR3 nucleotides are TGTGCCAGCAACTCAGGACTCGGGGGCACCGGGGAGCTGTTTTTT. It is translated as CASNSGLGGTGELFF.